This record concerns one T cell receptor beta chain sequence. Its cognate antigen has yet to be identified. No clone much larger than this one lies a single base away; base qualities are absent. All of the isolated RNA was reverse transcribed with the High Capacity cDNA Reverse Transcription Kit, so expressed TCRB transcripts were sequenced. Deep immunoSEQ sequencing was applied to naive, central memory and regulatory T cell samples, giving an average of about 3.6 million total reads per sample. Sorted cells were lysed in RLT buffer and RNA was extracted with DNase-treated RNeasy Micro or Mini kits, depending on cell number. To prevent cross-contamination, every cell subset was processed on its own, while patient and healthy donor samples were processed together. TCRB sequences were amplified from cDNA with the immunoSEQ multiplex PCR, producing 87-bp fragments spanning the CDR3 region. The amplicons were sequenced using the Illumina HiSeq platform. The original pipeline was this. PCR bias was computationally corrected using synthetic template baselines, reads within Hamming distance 2 were collapsed, and singletons that could not be merged were discarded. Reads were aligned to IMGT to assign V, D and J genes, CDR3 length, and insertions or deletions at six rearrangement sites. Within each subset, clonotype counts were normalized to sorted cell number, after which true diversity and Gini coefficients were computed with the tcR R package. The overlap coefficient, calculated on TCRB nucleotide sequences, was used to measure repertoire sharing. Out-of-frame TCRB sequences from naive cells were analyzed to stand in for the pre-selection repertoire. TCRdb's version of the immuneACCESS table is confined to in-frame rearrangements and falls short of the full clone set. An unresolved V gene accounts for under half of the shortfall where checked; the remainder is of unknown origin. Clonal size and the V and J genes are those of that table, whereas D and trimming came from the DNA. Within this sample are around 260,000 clones, with over 20% of them counted one time only. In total, the top ten clones hold roughly 0.028% of the sample.

The data stem from a study of beta chain features in type 1 diabetes (dated by TCRdb to 2017 to 2018). In terms of the full investigation: Mean age, gender distribution, total cell number and subset yield did not differ between patients and healthy donors. A total of about 100 million sorted cells were examined across all samples, and RNA yield correlated strongly with the number of cells per subset. The study compared TCRB repertoires of sorted circulating CD4+ T cell subsets between recently diagnosed type 1 diabetes patients and matched healthy donors. Regulatory and stem cell-like memory subsets were obtained from only 8 patients and about 8 healthy donors, while naive and central memory subsets were obtained from all 30 or so donors. Overall results and qualifications from the work: Because the HLA sub-analyses included only small numbers of individuals, any influence of HLA type on TCRB rearrangement was left unresolved. At VDJ recombination sites, type 1 diabetes patients had fewer insertions and more deleted nucleotides, which implies abnormalities in thymic rearrangement. Type 1 diabetes patients showed a moderate but significant shortening of TCRB CDR3 length in all four CD4+ subsets. Because cDNA was sequenced instead of genomic DNA, highly expressing activated cells could be over-represented, though the groups showed no difference in activation or CD3 levels. Shorter templates might have been favored by PCR, but patient and control samples were amplified and corrected together, so both groups would have been affected equally by any skew. Naive, central memory and regulatory TCRB repertoires appeared more similar among patients than among healthy donors.

The CDR3 covers 15 residues, taking in both the cysteine and the phenylalanine. Only the CDR3 DNA is retained, 45 bases long and in frame from the first base. Taken from the germline V gene, the CDR1 and CDR2 loops are SGDLS and YYNGEE. V and J lose 2 bases and 4 bases, and a span of 15 bases separates them. Each donor gave one peripheral blood draw, about 110 mL on average, collected into heparinised tubes. Naive, central memory, regulatory and stem cell-like memory CD4+ T cells were sorted on a BD FACSAria II using a panel including CD45RO, CCR7, CD25, CD127, CD95 and CD27. Every sorted population had a purity above 95%. Right away, PBMCs were isolated by Lymphoprep density gradient centrifugation and were stained directly, with no culture step. To minimize batch effects, samples were stained and sorted in pairs, one healthy donor with one patient per experiment.

What was sequenced was naive CD4+ T cells from blood. The sample's cell subset or site label, in plain terms: true naive CD4+ T cells. The sequence derives from a woman aged 35 to 49 with type 1 diabetes. The V and J genes are TRBV9 and TRBJ2-5; the D gene is perhaps TRBD1, from 6 matching bases. The encoded CDR3 is CASSVSGQGRETQYF. At the DNA level, the sequence is TGTGCCAGCAGCGTCAGTGGCCAGGGGAGAGAGACCCAGTACTTC.